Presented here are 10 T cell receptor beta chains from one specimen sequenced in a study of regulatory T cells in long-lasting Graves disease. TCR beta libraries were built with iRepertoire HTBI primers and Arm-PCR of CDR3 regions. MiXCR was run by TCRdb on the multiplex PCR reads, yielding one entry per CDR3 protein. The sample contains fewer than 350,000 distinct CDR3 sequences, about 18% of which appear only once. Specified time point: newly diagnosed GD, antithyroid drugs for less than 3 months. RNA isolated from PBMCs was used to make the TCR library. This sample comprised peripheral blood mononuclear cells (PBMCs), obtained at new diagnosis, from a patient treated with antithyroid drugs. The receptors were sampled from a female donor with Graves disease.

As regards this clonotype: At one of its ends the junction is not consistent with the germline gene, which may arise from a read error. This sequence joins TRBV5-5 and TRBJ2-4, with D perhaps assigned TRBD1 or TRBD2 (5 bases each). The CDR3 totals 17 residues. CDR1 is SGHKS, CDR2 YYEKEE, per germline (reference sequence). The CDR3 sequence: CASSLEVFGQGANIQYF. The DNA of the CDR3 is TGTGCCAGCAGTTTGGAGGTTTTCGGTCAAGGGGCAAACATTCAGTACTTC.

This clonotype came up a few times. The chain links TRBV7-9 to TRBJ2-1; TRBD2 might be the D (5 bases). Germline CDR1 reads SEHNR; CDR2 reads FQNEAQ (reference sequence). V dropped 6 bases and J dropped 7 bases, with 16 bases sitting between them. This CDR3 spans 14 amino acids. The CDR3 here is CASSLVGVTNEQFF. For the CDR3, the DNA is TGTGCCAGCAGTCTAGTCGGGGTAACGAATGAGCAGTTCTTC.

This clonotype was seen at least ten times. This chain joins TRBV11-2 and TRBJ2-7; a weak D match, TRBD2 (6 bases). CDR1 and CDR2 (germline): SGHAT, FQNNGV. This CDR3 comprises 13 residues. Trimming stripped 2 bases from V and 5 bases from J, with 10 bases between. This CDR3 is CASSLRREDEQYF. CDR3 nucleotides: TGTGCCAGCAGCTTACGGCGGGAAGACGAGCAGTACTTC. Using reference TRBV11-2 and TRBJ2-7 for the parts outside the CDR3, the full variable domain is EAGVAQSPRYKIIEKRQSVAFWCNPISGHATLYWYQQILGQGPKLLIQFQNNGVVDDSQLPKDRFSAERLKGVDSTLKIQPAKLEDSAVYLCASSLRREDEQYFGPGTRLTVT.

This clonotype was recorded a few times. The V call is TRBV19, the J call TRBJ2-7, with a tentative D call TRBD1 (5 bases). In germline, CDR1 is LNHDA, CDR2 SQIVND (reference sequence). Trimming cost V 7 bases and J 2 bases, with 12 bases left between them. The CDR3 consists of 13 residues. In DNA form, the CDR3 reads TGTGCCAGTAATTCAGACAGCCCCTACGAGCAGTACTTC. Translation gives CASNSDSPYEQYF.

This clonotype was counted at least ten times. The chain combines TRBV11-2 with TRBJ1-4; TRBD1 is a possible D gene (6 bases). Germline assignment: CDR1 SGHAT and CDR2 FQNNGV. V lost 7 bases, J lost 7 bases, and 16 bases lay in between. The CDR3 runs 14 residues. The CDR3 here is CASTIAGGAEKLFF. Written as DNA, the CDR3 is TGTGCCAGCACCATAGCCGGGGGGGCTGAAAAACTGTTTTTT.

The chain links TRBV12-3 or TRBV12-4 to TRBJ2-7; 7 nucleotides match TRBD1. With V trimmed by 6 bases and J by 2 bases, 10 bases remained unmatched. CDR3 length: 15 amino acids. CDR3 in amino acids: CASSSGTDFPYEQYF. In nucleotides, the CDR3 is TGTGCCAGCAGCTCAGGGACAGACTTCCCCTACGAGCAGTACTTC.

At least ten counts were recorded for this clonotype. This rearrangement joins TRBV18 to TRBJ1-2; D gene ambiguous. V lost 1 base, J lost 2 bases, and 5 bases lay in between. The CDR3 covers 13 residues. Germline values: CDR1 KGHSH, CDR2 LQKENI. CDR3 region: CASSPLSNYGYTF. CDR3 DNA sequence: TGTGCCAGCTCACCACTCTCGAACTATGGCTACACCTTC.

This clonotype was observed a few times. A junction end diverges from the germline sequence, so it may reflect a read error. The CDR3 loop is CASSYLAGVGNEPFF. CDR3 DNA sequence: TGTGCCAGCAGTTACCTAGCGGGAGTTGGGAATGAGCCGTTCTTC. The rearrangement uses TRBV6-5 and TRBJ2-1; 10 bases agree with TRBD2. This CDR3 is 15 amino acids long. In germline, CDR1 is MNHEY, CDR2 SVGAGI.

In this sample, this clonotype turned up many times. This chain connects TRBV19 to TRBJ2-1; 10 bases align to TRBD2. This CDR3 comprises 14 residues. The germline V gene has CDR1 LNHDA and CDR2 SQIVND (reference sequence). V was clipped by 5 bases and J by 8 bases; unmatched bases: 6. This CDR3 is CASSPLAGVDEQFF. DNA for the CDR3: TGTGCCAGTAGTCCGCTAGCGGGAGTGGATGAGCAGTTCTTC.

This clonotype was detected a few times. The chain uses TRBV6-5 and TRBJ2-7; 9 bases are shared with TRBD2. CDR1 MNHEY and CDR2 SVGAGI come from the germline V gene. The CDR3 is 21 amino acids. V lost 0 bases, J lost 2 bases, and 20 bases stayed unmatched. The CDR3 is CASSYSRSGRHINQEPYEQYF. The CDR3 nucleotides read TGTGCCAGCAGTTACTCGAGAAGCGGGAGGCACATAAACCAAGAACCCTACGAGCAGTACTTC.